The 24 T cell receptor beta chains reported below all come from one sample, sequenced in a study of cytomegalovirus exposure and HLA in healthy donors. PCR was performed using 60 Vbeta and 13 Jbeta primers. The assay was immunoSEQ multiplex PCR, and TCRdb's table has in-frame clones only and misses some. The sample comprises more than 140,000 clones, around 65% of which are singletons, and around 2.9% rests with the top ten. The specimen sequenced was PBMCs. These receptors were taken from a woman in her thirties in good health and CMV-seropositive.

In this sample, this clone turned up once. This chain uses TRBV7-9 with TRBJ2-1, with D maybe TRBD2 (5 bases). The V gene lost 4 bases and the J gene lost 1 base, with 11 bases spanning the gap. Looked up from germline, CDR1 is SEHNR and CDR2 is FQNEAQ (reference sequence). This CDR3 is built from 15 residues. The CDR3 loop is CASSSRTLSYNEQFF. The CDR3 nucleotides are TGTGCCAGCAGCTCGCGGACTTTATCCTACAATGAGCAGTTCTTC.

A few counts support this clone. This chain joins TRBV28 and TRBJ1-1; tentatively, D is TRBD1 (6 bases). The germline V gene has CDR1 MDHEN and CDR2 SYDVKM. This CDR3 is built from 16 residues. The V end was cut by 2 bases, the J end by 0 bases, with 13 bases between. CDR3 DNA: TGTGCCAGCAGTTTACCACCGGGACATATGAACACTGAAGCTTTCTTT. It is translated as CASSLPPGHMNTEAFF.

The rearrangement links TRBV27 to TRBJ2-2; possible D gene TRBD1, 6 bases. This CDR3 comprises 13 residues. Between the trimmed V and J ends, which lost 6 bases and 7 bases, there was a span of 12 bases. Germline CDR1 reads MNHEY; CDR2 reads SMNVEV (reference sequence). CDR3 amino acids: CASRPGQFGELFF. CDR3 nucleotides: TGTGCCAGCAGGCCCGGACAGTTCGGGGAGCTGTTTTTT.

This rearrangement joins TRBV7-2 to TRBJ2-1, with 9 bases lining up with TRBD2. Germline V gene lookup returns CDR1 SGHTA and CDR2 FQGNSA. The CDR3 totals 15 residues. The J segment lost 5 bases and the V segment lost 1 base, leaving 3 bases of the junction unmatched. In nucleotides, the CDR3 is TGTGCCAGCAGCTTAGTAGCGGGAGTTGACAATGAGCAGTTCTTC. Translated: CASSLVAGVDNEQFF.

The chain uses TRBV27 and TRBJ2-1; no firm D call. Germline V gives CDR1 MNHEY, CDR2 SMNVEV (reference sequence). The CDR3 sequence is 15 residues long. The ends were cut back, 5 bases at V and 0 bases at J, with 11 bases in the middle. In DNA form, the CDR3 reads TGTGCCAGCAGTAGTTTCCCTAACTCCTACAATGAGCAGTTCTTC. This gives the protein CASSSFPNSYNEQFF.

V usage is TRBV10-3 and J usage is TRBJ2-5; D is ambiguous. Germline assignment: CDR1 ENHRY and CDR2 SYGVKD. This CDR3 comprises 12 residues. Trimming stripped 4 bases from V and 2 bases from J, with 5 bases between. The CDR3 here is CAISVSQETQYF. CDR3 nucleotides: TGTGCCATCAGTGTCAGTCAAGAGACCCAGTACTTC.

The chain couples TRBV2 to TRBJ2-6; no clear D gene. The CDR3 extends over 14 amino acids. V gave up 3 bases and J gave up 1 base, with 4 bases separating them. The germline CDR1 and CDR2 sequences are SNHLY and FYNNEI. CDR3 in amino acids: CASSDRSGANVLTF. CDR3 in DNA: TGTGCCAGCAGTGACCGTTCTGGGGCCAACGTCCTGACTTTC.

V and J are TRBV29-1 and TRBJ2-2; the D gene is possibly TRBD2 (5 bases). CDR1 and CDR2 (germline): SQVTM, ANQGSEA. V lost 4 bases and J 4 bases, leaving 10 bases between the germline ends. The CDR3 is 13 residues long. The CDR3 bases are TGCAGCGTTGGGAGGCCCCTCACCGGGGAGCTGTTTTTT. It codes for CSVGRPLTGELFF.

The gene calls are TRBV5-1 and TRBJ2-2; 11 nucleotides align to TRBD1. Germline CDR1 reads SGHRS; CDR2 reads YFSETQ. This CDR3 contains 13 residues. The V and J ends lost 7 bases and 4 bases, in that order; junction bases with no gene match: 0. The CDR3 DNA follows: TGCGCCAGCGGGACAGGGGGCACCGGGGAGCTGTTTTTT. This gives the protein CASGTGGTGELFF.

V gene TRBV2 combines with J gene TRBJ2-2; 11 nucleotides align to TRBD1. CDR1 is SNHLY, CDR2 FYNNEI, per germline. Trimming at V came to 7 bases and at J to 2 bases, leaving 3 bases not matched to a gene. CDR3 length: 15 amino acids. Here the CDR3 reads CASTGQGANTGELFF. The CDR3 region has the DNA TGTGCCAGCACCGGACAGGGGGCTAACACCGGGGAGCTGTTTTTT.

The chain joins TRBV7-9 to TRBJ2-7; D unclear. Germline lookup yields CDR1 SEHNR and CDR2 FQNEAQ (reference sequence). This CDR3 is built from 15 residues. The V gene lost 1 base and the J gene lost 0 bases, with 10 bases spanning the gap. DNA of the CDR3: TGTGCCAGCAGCTTAGTATATGGCAGCTCCTACGAGCAGTACTTC. Translated, it gives CASSLVYGSSYEQYF.

With regard to this clone: Other DNA sequences in this sample translate to the same CDR3. J is TRBJ2-2 and V is TRBV10-3, with 8 bases aligning to TRBD1. Germline trimming cut 10 bases from V and 5 bases from J; bases unmatched to any gene: 9. The CDR3 loop spans 14 amino acids. Germline CDR1 reads ENHRY; CDR2 reads SYGVKD. DNA of the CDR3: TGTGCCACCGGGGACAGGTCGGGGACCGGGGAGCTGTTTTTT. It encodes CATGDRSGTGELFF.

The chain carries TRBV18 and TRBJ2-5, with D uncertain. With the DNA end fitting TRBJ2-7 better, the J assignment may be wrong. The CDR3 contains 14 residues. The germline CDR1 and CDR2 sequences are KGHSH and LQKENI. This chain's CDR3 is CASSPGTVLYEQYF. Written as DNA, the CDR3 is TGTGCCAGCTCACCAGGCACAGTCCTCTACGAGCAGTACTTC.

The chain is built from TRBV7-9 and TRBJ1-3; 7 bases match TRBD1. Germline CDR1 SEHNR, CDR2 FQNEAQ (reference sequence). V was clipped by 6 bases and J by 4 bases; unmatched bases: 9. The CDR3 contains 15 residues. CDR3 region: CASSPDRAYGNTIYF. For the CDR3, the DNA is TGTGCCAGCAGTCCTGACAGGGCTTACGGAAACACCATATATTTT.

V usage is TRBV10-3 and J usage is TRBJ2-1; 7 bases map to TRBD2. Germline V gene lookup returns CDR1 ENHRY and CDR2 SYGVKD. V was clipped by 8 bases and J by 8 bases; unmatched bases: 6. The CDR3 consists of 12 residues. The DNA of the CDR3 is TGTGCCATCGCGCTAGCGGTGTATGAGCAGTTCTTC. This gives the protein CAIALAVYEQFF.

There are a few counts of this clone. The CDR3 reads CASSTGFPNSPLHF. The CDR3 DNA reads as TGCGCCAGCAGTACGGGGTTCCCCAATTCACCCCTCCACTTT. J is TRBJ1-6 and V is TRBV5-1; no reliable D call. Germline values: CDR1 SGHRS, CDR2 YFSETQ. The CDR3 runs 14 residues. Trimming took 5 bases from V and 7 from J, leaving 13 bases between them.

The chain joins TRBV6-1 to TRBJ1-4, with 9 bases fitting TRBD1. Germline V gives CDR1 MNHNS, CDR2 SASEGT. This CDR3 has 15 amino acids. Losses at the gene ends were 5 bases for V and 2 bases for J; bases not matched to a gene: 3. The CDR3 DNA reads TGTGCCAGCAGTACAGGGGGCGGGACTAATGAAAAACTGTTTTTT. The encoded protein is CASSTGGGTNEKLFF.

This clone was observed once. The V and J genes are TRBV2 and TRBJ1-3; 7 nucleotides agree with TRBD1. V lost 7 bases to trimming and J lost 0 bases; unmatched junction nucleotides: 21. CDR1 and CDR2 (germline): SNHLY, FYNNEI. The CDR3 consists of 20 residues. As DNA, the CDR3 is TGTGCCAGCACCGCGAGGGGGCCCTCCTATTTGGTTTACTCTGGAAACACCATATATTTT. Amino acids: CASTARGPSYLVYSGNTIYF.

The V call is TRBV5-1, the J call TRBJ2-5, with D possibly matching TRBD2 (5 bases). The CDR3 extends over 15 amino acids. The ends were cut back, 0 bases at V and 3 bases at J, with 12 bases in the middle. Germline loops: CDR1 SGHRS, CDR2 YFSETQ. The CDR3 is CASSLGQPGKETQYF. The CDR3 nucleotides are TGCGCCAGCAGCTTGGGCCAGCCGGGGAAAGAGACCCAGTACTTC.

V and J are TRBV25-1 and TRBJ1-2; 7 bases align to TRBD1. There are 14 residues in the CDR3. CDR1 MGHDK and CDR2 SYGVNS come from the germline V gene. J gave up 7 bases and V 3 bases, and 8 bases lay outside the gene matches. The CDR3 coding sequence is TGTGCCAGCAGTGACATTACAGGGGATATTGGCTACACCTTC. This encodes CASSDITGDIGYTF.

The CDR3 DNA sequence: TGCAGCGTGGGGACTGGCACAGATACGCAGTATTTT. This sequence encodes CSVGTGTDTQYF. The genes are TRBV29-1 and TRBJ2-3; a weak D match, TRBD2 (6 bases). The CDR3 is 12 residues long. Trimming removed 6 bases at V and 1 base at J, with 8 bases between. Germline V CDR1 and CDR2: SQVTM, ANQGSEA.

V and J are TRBV7-3 and TRBJ2-7, with a weak D call TRBD2 (5 bases). The length of the CDR3 is 13 residues. With 8 bases removed from V and 7 bases from J, the gap between germline ends came to 18 bases. Germline V gene data show CDR1 as SGHTA and CDR2 as FQGTGA. The CDR3 is CASGITPTGEQYF. Here the CDR3 DNA reads TGTGCCAGCGGTATAACGCCTACGGGAGAGCAGTACTTC.

The chain links TRBV28 to TRBJ1-2, with D possibly being TRBD1 (6 bases). The CDR3 has 15 amino acids. CDR1 and CDR2 from the germline V gene are MDHEN and SYDVKM. The V gene lost 5 bases and the J gene lost 2 bases, with 15 bases spanning the gap. The CDR3 bases are TGTGCCAGCAGTCCGCACGGACAGCAGAACTATGGCTACACCTTC. Its translation: CASSPHGQQNYGYTF.

The V and J genes are TRBV18 and TRBJ2-5, with a tentative D call TRBD2 (6 bases). V lost 3 bases to trimming and J lost 4 bases, with 15 bases between them. Germline V gene lookup returns CDR1 KGHSH and CDR2 LQKENI. The CDR3 runs 15 residues. The CDR3: CASSPSRDSAETQYF. In DNA form, the CDR3 reads TGTGCCAGCTCACCCTCCCGGGACTCTGCAGAGACCCAGTACTTC. The whole variable domain, filled in from reference TRBV18 and TRBJ2-5, reads NAGVMQNPRHLVRRRGQEARLRCSPMKGHSHVYWYRQLPEEGLKFMVYLQKENIIDESGMPKERFSAEFPKEGPSILRIQQVVRGDSAAYFCASSPSRDSAETQYFGPGTRLLVL.